Sequencing of this T cell receptor beta chain was carried out in a study of immune evolution from preneoplasia to lung adenocarcinoma. In its sample, this clone was seen a few times. Antigen specificity is unknown. CDR1 SEHNR and CDR2 FQNEAQ come from the germline V gene (reference sequence). The CDR3 consists of 18 residues. The V and J ends lost 1 base and 6 bases respectively, with 19 bases between them. Between the mid-2010s and the late 2010s, patients underwent resection in Japan or China. H&E slides confirmed each diagnosis, reviewed by two pathologists independently. The repertoire was sequenced with immunoSEQ multiplex PCR; TCRdb's copy has only in-frame clones and lacks some. This sample carries about 7,900 clones, roughly 78% of them seen once, and the ten largest clones take 7.4%. The study's findings and limits: Later-stage lesions appeared to have more T cells, more diversity, less clonality. Normal lung had the highest top T cell clone frequencies.

This receptor was obtained from a person aged 70 to 79 with lung adenocarcinoma. The source material was FFPE adjacent normal lung tissue. The chain links TRBV7-9 to TRBJ1-6; TRBD1 might be the D (5 bases). For the CDR3, the DNA is TGTGCCAGCAGCTTAGATGCTGGGGGTGCAGGAGGTAATTCACCCCTCCACTTT. It encodes CASSLDAGGAGGNSPLHF.